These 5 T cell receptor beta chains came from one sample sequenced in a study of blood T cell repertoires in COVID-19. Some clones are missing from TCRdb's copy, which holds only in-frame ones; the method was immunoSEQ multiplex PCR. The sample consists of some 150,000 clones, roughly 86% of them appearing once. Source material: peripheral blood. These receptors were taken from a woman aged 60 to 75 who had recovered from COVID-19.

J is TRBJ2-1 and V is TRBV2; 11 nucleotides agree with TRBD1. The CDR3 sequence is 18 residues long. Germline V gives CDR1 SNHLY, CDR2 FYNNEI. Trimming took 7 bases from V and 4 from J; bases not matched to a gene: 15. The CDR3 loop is CASIKGTGGFRDYNEQFF. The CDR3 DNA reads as TGTGCCAGCATTAAAGGGACAGGGGGTTTCCGGGATTACAATGAGCAGTTCTTC. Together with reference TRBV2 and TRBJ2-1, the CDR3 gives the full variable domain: EPEVTQTPSHQVTQMGQEVILRCVPISNHLYFYWYRQILGQKVEFLVSFYNNEISEKSEIFDDQFSVERPDGSNFTLKIRSTKLEDSAMYFCASIKGTGGFRDYNEQFFGPGTRLTVL.

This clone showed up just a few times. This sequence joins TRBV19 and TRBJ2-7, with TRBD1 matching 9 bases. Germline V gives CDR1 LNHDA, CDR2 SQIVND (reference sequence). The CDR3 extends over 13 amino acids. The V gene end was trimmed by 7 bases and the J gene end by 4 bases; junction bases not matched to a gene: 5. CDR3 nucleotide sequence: TGTGCCAGTACCCGTGGACAGGGGTACGAGCAGTACTTC. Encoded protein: CASTRGQGYEQYF. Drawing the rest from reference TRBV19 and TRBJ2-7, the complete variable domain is DGGITQSPKYLFRKEGQNVTLSCEQNLNHDAMYWYRQDPGQGLRLIYYSQIVNDFQKGDIAEGYSVSREKKESFPLTVTSAQKNPTAFYLCASTRGQGYEQYFGPGTRLTVT.

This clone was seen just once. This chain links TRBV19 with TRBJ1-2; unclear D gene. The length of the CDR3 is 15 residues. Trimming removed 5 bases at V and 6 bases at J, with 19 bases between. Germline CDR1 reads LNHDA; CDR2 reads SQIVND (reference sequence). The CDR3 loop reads CASSPQLGRFNGYTF. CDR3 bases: TGTGCCAGTAGTCCCCAGTTGGGCAGGTTCAATGGCTACACCTTC.

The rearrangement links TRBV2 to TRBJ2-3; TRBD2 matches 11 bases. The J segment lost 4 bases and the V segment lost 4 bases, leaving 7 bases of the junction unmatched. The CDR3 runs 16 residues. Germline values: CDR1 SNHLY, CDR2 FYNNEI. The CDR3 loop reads CASSGASGGRADTQYF. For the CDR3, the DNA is TGTGCCAGCAGTGGTGCTAGCGGGGGGCGGGCAGATACGCAGTATTTT.

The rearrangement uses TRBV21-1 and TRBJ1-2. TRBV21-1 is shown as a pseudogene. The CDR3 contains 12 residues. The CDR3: CASRGDAYGYTF. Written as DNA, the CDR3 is TGTGCCAGCCGCGGAGATGCCTATGGCTACACCTTC.